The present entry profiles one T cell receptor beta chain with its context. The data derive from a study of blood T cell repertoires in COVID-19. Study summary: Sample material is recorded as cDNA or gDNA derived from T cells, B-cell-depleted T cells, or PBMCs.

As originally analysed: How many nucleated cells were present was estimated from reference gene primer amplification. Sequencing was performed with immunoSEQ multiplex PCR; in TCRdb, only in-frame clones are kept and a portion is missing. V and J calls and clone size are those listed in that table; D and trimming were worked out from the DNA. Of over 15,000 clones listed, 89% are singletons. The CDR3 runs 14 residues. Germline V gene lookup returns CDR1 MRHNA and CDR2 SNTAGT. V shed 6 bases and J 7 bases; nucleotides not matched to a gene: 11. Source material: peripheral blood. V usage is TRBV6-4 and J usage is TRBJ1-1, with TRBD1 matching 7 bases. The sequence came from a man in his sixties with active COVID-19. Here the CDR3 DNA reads TGTGCCAGCAGGGATACTGACAGGGCCGGTGAAGCTTTCTTT. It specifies CASRDTDRAGEAFF.